The sequence of this TCR beta chain was determined in a study of blood T cell repertoires in COVID-19 (dated by TCRdb to the early 2020s). Study-wide context: Collaborator samples came from the United States, Italy and Spain and covered acute and convalescent phases of COVID-19. Deeply sampled blood TCRbeta repertoires from subjects exposed to, actively infected with, or recovered from COVID-19 were included in the dataset. The repertoires were released in a freely available public database intended as a resource for research on the immune response to SARS-CoV-2. A de-identified subject ID, COVID-19 status, age in years and sex were almost always included in the sample metadata. Where available, HLA class I and class II types were obtained from metadata supplied by the sample provider rather than from assay-based typing. The material from the prospective study consisted of cDNA or gDNA derived from T cells, B-cell-depleted T cells, or PBMCs. The samples were drawn from two sources: the first 160 participants of the ongoing ImmuneRACE study, and over 1,000 subjects contributed by 6 global collaborators. Paper-wide results and their limitations: The quantity of clinical and demographic metadata differed by source and by participant and was supplied without curation.

From the germline V gene, CDR1 is SGDLS and CDR2 is YYNGEE. Including the terminal cysteine and phenylalanine, the CDR3 comprises 14 residues. Left in the record is the CDR3 DNA by itself, 42 bases read in frame from the first base. Trimming removed 2 bases from V and 8 bases from J; the gene matches leave 5 bases unexplained. The immunoSEQ Assay, a bias-controlled multiplex PCR, was used to amplify TCRbeta CDR3 regions from genomic DNA. As for the authors' bioinformatics: The number of nucleated cells in each sample was estimated by amplification of reference gene primers within the assay. To quantify the absolute abundance of each unique TCRbeta CDR3 rearrangement, sequence reads were collapsed and filtered. For each sample, productive Simpson clonality was calculated as the square root of Simpson's diversity index across productive rearrangements. The source is immuneACCESS, and TCRdb retained only in-frame sequences with V and J called. Part of the clones is not carried over; for the studies checked, unresolved V genes explain less than half of this, and the remainder is unexplained. V and J calls and clone size are as listed in that table; D and trimming were resolved from the DNA. In all, the sample holds 70,000 or so clones, and around nine tenths of those were seen once. The top ten clones comprise 7% to 9% of the sample.

Each collaborating institution followed its own protocols to collect whole blood in K2EDTA tubes. Collaborator samples were shipped for TCRbeta analysis as frozen whole blood, isolated PBMCs, or DNA extracted from either sample type. In regard to this clone: No cognate antigen has been identified for it. Base qualities are not recorded, but no much larger clone differs from it by a single base.

Sequencing used peripheral blood. This TCR was sampled from a human donor in a cohort sampled during active COVID-19. The chain was built from TRBV9 and TRBJ1-4; TRBD1 agrees with 8 junctional bases. The CDR3 in this case is CASSVAGDREKLFF. The bases read TGTGCCAGCAGCGTTGCCGGGGACAGGGAAAAACTGTTTTTT.